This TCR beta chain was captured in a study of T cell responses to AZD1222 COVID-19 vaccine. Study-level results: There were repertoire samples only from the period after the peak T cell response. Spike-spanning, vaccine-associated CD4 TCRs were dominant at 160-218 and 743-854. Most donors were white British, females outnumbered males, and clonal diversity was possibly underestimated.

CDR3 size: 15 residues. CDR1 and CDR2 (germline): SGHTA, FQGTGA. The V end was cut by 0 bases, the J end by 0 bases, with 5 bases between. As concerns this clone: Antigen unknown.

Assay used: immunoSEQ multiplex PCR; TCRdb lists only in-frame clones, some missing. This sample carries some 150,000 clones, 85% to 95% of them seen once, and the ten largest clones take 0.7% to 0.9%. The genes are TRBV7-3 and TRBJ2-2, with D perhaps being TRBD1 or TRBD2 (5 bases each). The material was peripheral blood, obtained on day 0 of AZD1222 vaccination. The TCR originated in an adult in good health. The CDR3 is CASSLTGPNTGELFF. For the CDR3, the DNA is TGTGCCAGCAGCTTAACGGGACCGAACACCGGGGAGCTGTTTTTT.